This record concerns one T cell receptor beta chain sequence. Its antigen remains unidentified. This record comes from a study of beta chain features in type 1 diabetes. Expressed TCRB transcripts were sequenced because the isolated RNA had all been reverse transcribed beforehand. Using immunoSEQ multiplex PCR, the repertoire was profiled, and TCRdb retains in-frame clones only, with some absent. The sample lists roughly 350,000 clones; 8.5% to 10% were seen once. Study-level results: Among patients with Type 1 diabetes, TCRB CDR3s were moderately but significantly shorter in every one of the four CD4+ subsets.

Sequencing used central memory CD4+ T cells from blood. This clonotype originated in a man under 40 with type 1 diabetes.

The CDR3 protein is CATSAGIKNTGELFF. As DNA, the CDR3 is TGTGCCACCTCCGCAGGGATAAAGAACACCGGGGAGCTGTTTTTT. The rearrangement joins TRBV21-1 to TRBJ2-2; TRBD1, the D gene given by the table, was not confirmed from the DNA. TRBV21-1 is a known pseudogene. CDR3 length: 15 residues.